The next 4 T cell receptor beta chains were all read from a single sample in a study of immune evolution from preneoplasia to lung adenocarcinoma. Produced via immunoSEQ multiplex PCR; TCRdb's table is partial and in-frame only. The table records approximately 5,700 clones, 60% to 75% of them present only once. The sample taken for sequencing was FFPE lung adenocarcinoma in situ tissue. These receptors originate from a person aged 55 to 79 with lung adenocarcinoma.

The V gene is TRBV5-5, the J gene TRBJ1-5; D is perhaps TRBD1 (6 bases). The CDR3 has 15 amino acids. Germline lookup yields CDR1 SGHKS and CDR2 YYEKEE (reference sequence). Trimming removed 2 bases from V and 7 bases from J, with 16 bases in between. CDR3 amino acids: CASSLVIGGAQPQHF. For the CDR3, the DNA is TGTGCCAGCAGCTTAGTTATCGGGGGGGCCCAGCCCCAGCATTTT. Supplemented by reference TRBV5-5 and TRBJ1-5, the full variable domain reads DAGVTQSPTHLIKTRGQQVTLRCSPISGHKSVSWYQQVLGQGPQFIFQYYEKEERGRGNFPDRFSARQFPNYSSELNVNALLLGDSALYLCASSLVIGGAQPQHFGDGTRLSIL.

DNA for the CDR3: TGCAGCGTTGAACCTCTGGGGAAGACTGAAGCTTTCTTT. Its protein product is CSVEPLGKTEAFF. This chain links TRBV29-1 with TRBJ1-1; D not resolved. The germline CDR1 and CDR2 sequences are SQVTM and ANQGSEA. The CDR3 sequence is 13 residues long. V lost 2 bases to trimming and J lost 5 bases, with 12 bases between them.

The rearrangement uses TRBV18 and TRBJ1-1; D unresolved. The germline V and J ends were trimmed by 5 bases and 6 bases, with 10 bases remaining between them. The CDR3 is made up of 12 amino acids. Germline values: CDR1 KGHSH, CDR2 LQKENI. The CDR3 sequence is CASSDSDPEAFF. The DNA of the CDR3 is TGTGCCAGCTCAGACTCTGACCCTGAAGCTTTCTTT. Full variable domain (outside the CDR3, taken from reference TRBV18 and TRBJ1-1): NAGVMQNPRHLVRRRGQEARLRCSPMKGHSHVYWYRQLPEEGLKFMVYLQKENIIDESGMPKERFSAEFPKEGPSILRIQQVVRGDSAAYFCASSDSDPEAFFGQGTRLTVV.

V and J are TRBV6-1 and TRBJ1-4; 9 bases fit TRBD1. CDR1 and CDR2 from the germline V gene are MNHNS and SASEGT. Losses at the gene ends were 6 bases for V and 7 bases for J; bases not matched to a gene: 6. The CDR3 is made up of 14 amino acids. DNA of the CDR3: TGTGCCAGCAGGTGGGGACAGGGAGGTGAAAAACTGTTTTTT. As protein: CASRWGQGGEKLFF.